This T cell receptor (beta chain) is from a study of beta chain features in type 1 diabetes. Populations obtained by sorting all exceeded 98% purity. This clone has only a few counts. The antigen remains unidentified. The study reverse transcribed the entire isolated RNA, so it sequenced expressed TCRB transcripts. Assay used: immunoSEQ multiplex PCR; TCRdb lists only in-frame clones, some missing. This table has about 290,000 clones, around 7.3% appearing once. The CDR3 is made up of 14 amino acids. V was cut by 8 bases and J by 7 bases, with 17 bases left in between. In germline, CDR1 is SNHLY, CDR2 FYNNEI. Findings and limits, study-wide: Patients showed naive, central memory and Treg TCRB repertoires that appeared more similar than those of healthy donors. It was possible that PCR favored shorter templates, equally so in patients and controls. Whether TCRB rearrangement is influenced by HLA type was left unresolved in this analysis.

The chain joins TRBV2 to TRBJ2-2, with a tentative D call TRBD2 (6 bases). This sequence originates from a woman between 18 and 30 years old in good health. Sequences were obtained from central memory CD4+ T cells from blood. CDR3 sequence reads: CASLPGENHGELFF. In DNA, the CDR3 is TGTGCCAGCCTGCCGGGGGAGAATCACGGGGAGCTGTTTTTT.